The 18 T cell receptor beta chains in this list originate from one sample, sequenced in a study of CD8 T cells in Susac syndrome. RNA was extracted with the RNeasy kit, and a quantity of about 0.45 to 1 ug was reverse transcribed using random hexamers. MiXCR, run by TCRdb on the immunoSEQ multiplex PCR reads, gives a single entry per CDR3 protein. Of roughly 120,000 distinct CDR3 sequences in the sample, roughly 94% were seen once. Input material: CD4+ T cells from PBMCs. The receptors come from a human donor with multiple sclerosis.

V is TRBV18 and J is TRBJ2-7; 12 positions agree with TRBD2. Germline V lookup: CDR1 KGHSH, CDR2 LQKENI. Germline trimming cut 3 bases from V and 1 base from J; bases unmatched to any gene: 7. The CDR3 is made up of 17 amino acids. The DNA of the CDR3 is TGTGCCAGCTCACCGACTAGCGGGGGACTCTTTTCCTACGAGCAGTACTTC. Amino acids: CASSPTSGGLFSYEQYF.

The CDR3, as DNA: TGTGCCAGCAGTCCGGCCGGGACCGGGGCTATTGAGCAGTTCTTC. This sequence encodes CASSPAGTGAIEQFF. This chain connects TRBV12-3 or TRBV12-4 to TRBJ2-1; D possibly uses TRBD1 or TRBD2 (5 bases each). CDR3 length equals 15 residues. Trimming pared 5 bases from V and 9 bases from J, leaving 20 bases between.

V gene TRBV7-2 combines with J gene TRBJ2-2; D unresolved. V lost 0 bases to trimming and J lost 7 bases, with 6 bases between them. The CDR3 loop spans 13 amino acids. Germline CDR1 SGHTA, CDR2 FQGNSA. This CDR3 is CASSLAYGGELFF. CDR3 coding DNA: TGTGCCAGCAGCTTAGCGTATGGCGGGGAGCTGTTTTTT.

The CDR3 sequence is CASSPYREMPQHF. Here the CDR3 DNA reads TGTGCCAGCTCACCATACAGGGAGATGCCCCAGCATTTT. The chain joins TRBV18 to TRBJ1-5; possibly TRBD1 for D (6 bases). The CDR3 consists of 13 residues. Trimming shortened V by 2 bases and J by 9 bases, and 11 bases separated the two germline ends. The V gene's germline CDR1 is KGHSH and CDR2 LQKENI.

This clonotype was seen a handful of times. The chain combines TRBV5-4 with TRBJ1-2, with D tentatively TRBD1 (6 bases). Germline CDR1 reads SGHNT; CDR2 reads YYREEE (reference sequence). The CDR3 runs to 13 residues. With 5 bases removed from V and 8 bases from J, the gap between germline ends came to 16 bases. As DNA, the CDR3 is TGTGCCAGCAGTACCCAGGGGTCGCGGGGCTACACCTTC. Protein sequence: CASSTQGSRGYTF.

The rearrangement links TRBV5-1 to TRBJ1-6; TRBD1 is a possible D gene (5 bases). Germline CDR1 reads SGHRS; CDR2 reads YFSETQ. The CDR3 length is 15 residues. V was clipped by 0 bases and J by 9 bases, with 13 bases between them. CDR3 nucleotide sequence: TGCGCCAGCAGCTTGGCCTGGGCAGGGATTTCACCCCTCCACTTT. It is translated as CASSLAWAGISPLHF.

The chain has TRBV10-2 and TRBJ2-2; D gene uncertain. V shed 8 bases and J shed 0 bases, with 13 bases lying between them. CDR3 length: 15 residues. Germline V CDR1 and CDR2: WSHSY, SAAADI. CDR3 protein: CASLTLTANTGELFF. CDR3 in DNA: TGCGCCAGCTTGACCCTTACAGCGAACACCGGGGAGCTGTTTTTT.

The chain joins TRBV25-1 to TRBJ1-2; D is unresolved. Germline assignment: CDR1 MGHDK and CDR2 SYGVNS. The germline V and J ends were trimmed by 5 bases and 4 bases, with 8 bases remaining between them. The CDR3 runs 12 residues. CDR3 loop: CASSPDVYGYTF. CDR3 DNA: TGTGCCAGCAGTCCTGACGTCTATGGCTACACCTTC.

This clonotype was seen once. The chain carries TRBV20-1 and TRBJ1-3, with 7 bases lining up with TRBD1. The CDR3 runs to 13 residues. Germline CDR1 reads DFQATT; CDR2 reads SNEGSKA (reference sequence). V dropped 3 bases and J dropped 3; count of bases not matched to a gene: 2. The CDR3 sequence is CSASPGGGNTIYF. The CDR3 bases are TGCAGTGCTAGCCCAGGGGGTGGAAACACCATATATTTT.

This chain links TRBV5-1 with TRBJ1-6; no firm D call. Trimming took 4 bases from V and 5 from J, leaving 16 bases between them. CDR1 is SGHRS, CDR2 YFSETQ, per germline. CDR3 size: 16 residues. As DNA, the CDR3 is TGCGCCAGCAGCCCCCAATCGGCACGGGATAATTCACCCCTCCACTTT. Its translation: CASSPQSARDNSPLHF.

This clonotype was seen only a few times. The gene calls are TRBV9 and TRBJ2-1; D possibly uses TRBD1 or TRBD2 (5 bases each). The CDR3 length is 14 residues. Trimming pared 5 bases from V and 3 bases from J, leaving 12 bases between. Germline CDR1 and CDR2: SGDLS and YYNGEE. For the CDR3, the DNA is TGTGCCAGCAGTGAGAGGGGATACTACAATGAGCAGTTCTTC. It yields the protein CASSERGYYNEQFF.

The chain carries TRBV3-1 and TRBJ1-2; D is ambiguous. The V end lost 6 bases, the J end lost 6 bases, and 14 bases lay between the germline ends. The CDR3 has 13 residues. CDR1 is LGHDT and CDR2 is YNNKEL in the germline V gene (reference sequence). CDR3 DNA: TGTGCCAGCAGTCATATGAGAGGAAATGGCTACACCTTC. This sequence encodes CASSHMRGNGYTF.

The V gene is TRBV6-4, the J gene TRBJ2-7; the D gene could be TRBD1 or TRBD2 (5 bases each). Germline V gives CDR1 MRHNA, CDR2 SNTAGT. The CDR3 contains 17 residues. With 6 bases removed from V and 0 bases from J, the gap between germline ends came to 21 bases. The CDR3 sequence: CASSVILGRSSSYEQYF. The CDR3 region has the DNA TGTGCCAGCAGCGTTATTTTGGGACGGAGTTCCTCCTACGAGCAGTACTTC.

The rearrangement uses TRBV9 and TRBJ1-2; 7 bases agree with TRBD1. Trimming removed 1 base from V and 7 bases from J; junction bases left unmatched: 7. This CDR3 region has 14 residues. Germline-derived CDR1 and CDR2 are SGDLS and YYNGEE. The CDR3 protein is CASSVTGVTAGYTF. The CDR3 coding sequence is TGTGCCAGCAGCGTAACAGGGGTAACGGCTGGCTACACCTTC. The whole variable domain, filled in from reference TRBV9 and TRBJ1-2, reads DSGVTQTPKHLITATGQRVTLRCSPRSGDLSVYWYQQSLDQGLQFLIQYYNGEERAKGNILERFSAQQFPDLHSELNLSSLELGDSALYFCASSVTGVTAGYTFGSGTRLTVV.

CDR3 sequence: CASSQTRRGDTQYF. CDR3 coding DNA: TGTGCCAGCAGCCAGACCCGCAGGGGAGATACGCAGTATTTT. This chain uses TRBV4-2 with TRBJ2-3, with TRBD1 as a possible D gene (6 bases). V lost 3 bases and J 5 bases, leaving 12 bases between the germline ends. This CDR3 has 14 amino acids. Germline V gene lookup returns CDR1 LGHNA and CDR2 YNFKEQ.

This clonotype has a handful of counts. V is TRBV12-3 or TRBV12-4 and J is TRBJ1-5; D remains unclear. The CDR3 runs to 13 residues. V was trimmed by 3 bases and J by 6 bases, leaving 9 bases between them. The CDR3 here is CASSFSGGQPQHF. CDR3 DNA sequence: TGTGCCAGCAGTTTTTCAGGAGGTCAGCCCCAGCATTTT.

The chain employs TRBV5-4 and TRBJ1-2; D perhaps matches TRBD1 (5 bases). V was clipped by 3 bases and J by 8 bases, with 14 bases between them. The CDR3 has 13 amino acids. Germline V CDR1 and CDR2: SGHNT, YYREEE (reference sequence). CDR3 amino acids: CASSSGQVDGYTF. CDR3 DNA: TGTGCCAGCAGCTCCGGACAAGTGGACGGCTACACCTTC.

J is TRBJ2-5 and V is TRBV27; no reliable D call. CDR3 length equals 14 residues. Germline V lookup: CDR1 MNHEY, CDR2 SMNVEV (reference sequence). V dropped 5 bases and J dropped 5 bases, with 15 bases sitting between them. CDR3 bases: TGTGCCAGCAGTCAACCTAGAGACTCGGAGACCCAGTACTTC. Its translation: CASSQPRDSETQYF.